This T cell receptor (beta chain) emerged from a study of cytomegalovirus exposure and HLA in healthy donors. For the study at large: Earlier, 150 million to 200 million T cells were analyzed, and 117 million unique TCR beta sequences were found among them.

This clone has only one observation. 60 Vbeta and 13 Jbeta primers were used in PCR. This table comes from immunoSEQ multiplex PCR, and its TCRdb copy is limited to in-frame clones, with some not included. The data contain some 130,000 clones, about 70% of them singletons. The junction had 13 bases not matched to a gene; V was cut back by 8 bases and J by 4 bases. Germline CDR1 reads MNHEY; CDR2 reads SVGAGI. The CDR3 sequence is 15 residues long. The rearrangement links TRBV6-5 to TRBJ1-2, with 7 bases lining up with TRBD1. The source is a woman in her thirties or forties in good health and CMV-seronegative. Sequencing used PBMCs. The CDR3 DNA is TGTGCCAGCGCACCAATGGGGGACAGAACCTATGGCTACACCTTC. Amino acids: CASAPMGDRTYGYTF.